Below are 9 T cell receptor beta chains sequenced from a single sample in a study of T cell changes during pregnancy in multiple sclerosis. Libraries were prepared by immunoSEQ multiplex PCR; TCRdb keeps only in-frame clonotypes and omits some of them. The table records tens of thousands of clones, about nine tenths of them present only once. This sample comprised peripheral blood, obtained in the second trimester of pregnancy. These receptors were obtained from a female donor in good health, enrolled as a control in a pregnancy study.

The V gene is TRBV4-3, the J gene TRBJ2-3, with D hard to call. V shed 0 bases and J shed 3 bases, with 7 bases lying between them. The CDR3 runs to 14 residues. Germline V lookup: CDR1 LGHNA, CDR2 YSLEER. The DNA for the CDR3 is TGCGCCAGCAGCCAAGAACGCGCAACAGATACGCAGTATTTT. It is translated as CASSQERATDTQYF.

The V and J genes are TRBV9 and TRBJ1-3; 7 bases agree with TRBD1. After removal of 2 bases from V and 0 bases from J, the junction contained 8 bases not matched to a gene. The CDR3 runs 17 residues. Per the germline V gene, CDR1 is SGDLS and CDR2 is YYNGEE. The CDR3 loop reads CASSVGGQPISGNTIYF. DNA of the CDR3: TGTGCCAGCAGCGTCGGGGGACAGCCGATCTCTGGAAACACCATATATTTT.

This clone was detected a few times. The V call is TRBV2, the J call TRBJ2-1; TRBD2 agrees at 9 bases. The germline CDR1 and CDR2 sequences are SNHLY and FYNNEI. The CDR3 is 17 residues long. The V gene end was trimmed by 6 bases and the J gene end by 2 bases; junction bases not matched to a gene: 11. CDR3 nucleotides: TGTGCCAGCAGCGAGGGGGTTAGCGGGGGACCCTACAATGAGCAGTTCTTC. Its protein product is CASSEGVSGGPYNEQFF.

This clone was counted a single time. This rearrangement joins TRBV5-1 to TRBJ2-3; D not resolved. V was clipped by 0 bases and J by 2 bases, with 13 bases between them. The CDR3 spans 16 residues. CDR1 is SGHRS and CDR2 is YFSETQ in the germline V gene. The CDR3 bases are TGCGCCAGCAGCTTGGGAGCCAGCGCCGACACAGATACGCAGTATTTT. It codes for CASSLGASADTDTQYF. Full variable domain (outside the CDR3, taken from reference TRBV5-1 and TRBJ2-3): KAGVTQTPRYLIKTRGQQVTLSCSPISGHRSVSWYQQTPGQGLQFLFEYFSETQRNKGNFPGRFSGRQFSNSRSEMNVSTLELGDSALYLCASSLGASADTDTQYFGPGTRLTVL.

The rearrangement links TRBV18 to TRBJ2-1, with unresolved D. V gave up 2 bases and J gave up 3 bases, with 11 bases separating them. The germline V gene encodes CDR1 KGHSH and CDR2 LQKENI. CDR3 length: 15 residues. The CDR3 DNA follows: TGTGCCAGCTCACCAGGGCGCGTCGACTACAATGAGCAGTTCTTC. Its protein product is CASSPGRVDYNEQFF.

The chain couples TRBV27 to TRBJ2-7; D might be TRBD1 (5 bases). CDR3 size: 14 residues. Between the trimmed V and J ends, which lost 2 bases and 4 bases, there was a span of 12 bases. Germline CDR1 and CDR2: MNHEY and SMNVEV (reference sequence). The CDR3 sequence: CASSLGQGGYEQYF. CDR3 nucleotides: TGTGCCAGCAGTTTAGGGCAGGGTGGTTACGAGCAGTACTTC.

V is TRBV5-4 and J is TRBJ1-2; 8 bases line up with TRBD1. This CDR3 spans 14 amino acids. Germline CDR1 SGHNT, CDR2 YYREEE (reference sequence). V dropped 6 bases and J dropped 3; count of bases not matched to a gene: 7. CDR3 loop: CASTVDREHYGYTF. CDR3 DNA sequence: TGTGCCAGCACCGTGGACAGGGAGCACTATGGCTACACCTTC. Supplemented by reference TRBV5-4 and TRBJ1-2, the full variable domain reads ETGVTQSPTHLIKTRGQQVTLRCSSQSGHNTVSWYQQALGQGPQFIFQYYREEENGRGNFPPRFSGLQFPNYSSELNVNALELDDSALYLCASTVDREHYGYTFGSGTRLTVV.

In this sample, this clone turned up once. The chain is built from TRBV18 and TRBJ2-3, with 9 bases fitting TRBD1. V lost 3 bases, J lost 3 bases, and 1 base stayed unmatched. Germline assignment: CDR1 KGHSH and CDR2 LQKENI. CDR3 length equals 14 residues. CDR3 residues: CASSPDRGTDTQYF. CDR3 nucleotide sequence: TGTGCCAGCTCACCGGACAGGGGAACAGATACGCAGTATTTT. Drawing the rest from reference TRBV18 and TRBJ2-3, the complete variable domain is NAGVMQNPRHLVRRRGQEARLRCSPMKGHSHVYWYRQLPEEGLKFMVYLQKENIIDESGMPKERFSAEFPKEGPSILRIQQVVRGDSAAYFCASSPDRGTDTQYFGPGTRLTVL.

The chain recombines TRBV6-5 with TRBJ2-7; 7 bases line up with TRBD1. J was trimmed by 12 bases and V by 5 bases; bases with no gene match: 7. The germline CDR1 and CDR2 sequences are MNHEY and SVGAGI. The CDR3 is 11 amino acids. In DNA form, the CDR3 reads TGTGCCAGCAGTGGACAGGCGTCTTGGTACTTC. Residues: CASSGQASWYF.